Following are 29 T cell receptor beta chains from one sample sequenced in a study of T cell responses to AZD1222 COVID-19 vaccine. Assay used: immunoSEQ multiplex PCR; TCRdb lists only in-frame clones, some missing. The sample includes 150,000 to 200,000 clones, approximately 95% of them seen just once. Here the sequenced sample was peripheral blood, taken on day 0 of AZD1222 vaccination. Receptors were obtained from an adult in good health.

Remarks on this clone: Sequence at one end of the junction differs from germline and may be a read error. The chain recombines TRBV9 with TRBJ2-1; the match to TRBD2 covers 10 bases. The CDR3 extends over 15 amino acids. CDR1 and CDR2 (germline): SGDLS, YYNGEE. For the CDR3, the DNA is TGTGCCAGCAACGTAGAAACTAGCGGGAACAATGAGCAGTTCTTC. It yields the protein CASNVETSGNNEQFF. Combining the CDR3 with reference TRBV9 and TRBJ2-1 gives the whole variable domain DSGVTQTPKHLITATGQRVTLRCSPRSGDLSVYWYQQSLDQGLQFLIQYYNGEERAKGNILERFSAQQFPDLHSELNLSSLELGDSALYFCASNVETSGNNEQFFGPGTRLTVL.

The genes are TRBV19 and TRBJ2-1; perhaps TRBD1 as D (6 bases). Trimming pared 2 bases from V and 5 bases from J, leaving 10 bases between. The germline CDR1 and CDR2 sequences are LNHDA and SQIVND (reference sequence). The CDR3 is 14 amino acids. The chain's CDR3 is CASSIRRQDNEQFF. The CDR3 DNA reads as TGTGCCAGTAGTATACGAAGACAGGACAATGAGCAGTTCTTC.

The rearrangement joins TRBV27 to TRBJ2-1; D gene uncertain. The V and J ends lost 7 bases and 2 bases respectively, with 9 bases between them. The length of the CDR3 is 13 residues. CDR1 MNHEY and CDR2 SMNVEV come from the germline V gene (reference sequence). In DNA, the CDR3 is TGTGCCAGCACCCGCCCACCCTACAATGAGCAGTTCTTC. Its protein is CASTRPPYNEQFF.

V gene TRBV19 combines with J gene TRBJ1-1; no clear D gene. The germline CDR1 and CDR2 sequences are LNHDA and SQIVND (reference sequence). The V end lost 4 bases, the J end lost 6 bases, and 18 bases lay between the germline ends. The CDR3 totals 15 residues. The CDR3 loop reads CASSTITDLRPEAFF. CDR3 DNA sequence: TGTGCCAGTAGTACTATAACAGACCTAAGGCCTGAAGCTTTCTTT.

In its sample, this clone was seen a few times. The chain links TRBV7-9 to TRBJ2-6, with 9 nucleotides matching TRBD1. CDR1 and CDR2 from the germline V gene are SEHNR and FQNEAQ (reference sequence). The length of the CDR3 is 15 residues. The CDR3 region is CVPGQGSSGANVLTF. The CDR3 nucleotides read TGTGTCCCGGGACAGGGTTCGTCTGGGGCCAACGTCCTGACTTTC.

The V and J genes are TRBV6-5 and TRBJ1-2; tentatively, D is TRBD1 (6 bases). In germline, CDR1 is MNHEY, CDR2 SVGAGI. This CDR3 is 15 amino acids long. Trimming took 2 bases from V and 8 from J, leaving 18 bases between them. The CDR3 here is CASSYAYSGEGGYTF. In DNA form, the CDR3 reads TGTGCCAGCAGTTACGCTTACTCAGGGGAGGGGGGCTACACCTTC.

The CDR3 nucleotides are TGTGCCAGCAGCTTGTCACAGGGGGCGGGAAATGAGCAGTTCTTC. Its translation is CASSLSQGAGNEQFF. This chain uses TRBV5-4 with TRBJ2-1, with 9 bases that match TRBD1. CDR1 SGHNT and CDR2 YYREEE come from the germline V gene (reference sequence). This CDR3 is built from 15 residues. Unmatched junction bases numbered 6, after V lost 1 base and J lost 7 bases.

The rearrangement uses TRBV14 and TRBJ1-1, with a weak D call TRBD1 (5 bases). V was shortened by 0 bases and J by 5 bases, with 16 bases between the two germline ends. CDR3 size: 16 residues. Germline CDR1 is SGHDN and CDR2 is FVKESK. CDR3 sequence (DNA): TGTGCCAGCAGCCAAGATTCGGCAGGGAGGATGACTGAAGCTTTCTTT. The encoded protein is CASSQDSAGRMTEAFF.

The J gene is TRBJ1-4, the V gene TRBV19, with 9 bases matching TRBD1. CDR3 length: 14 residues. CDR1 is LNHDA, CDR2 SQIVND, per germline (reference sequence). The ends lost 8 bases at V and 6 bases at J; junction bases unmatched: 7. The CDR3 DNA follows: TGTGCCAGTCTAAACAGGGGGCGGGATGAAAAACTGTTTTTT. Encoded protein: CASLNRGRDEKLFF.

The chain employs TRBV5-8 and TRBJ1-5; D is ambiguous. V was clipped by 4 bases and J by 1 base, with 18 bases between them. The CDR3 extends over 17 amino acids. The germline gives CDR1 SGHTS, CDR2 YDEGEE. CDR3 amino acids: CASSPGTLLGSNQPQHF. CDR3 sequence (DNA): TGTGCCAGCAGCCCCGGCACCTTATTGGGGAGCAATCAGCCCCAGCATTTT. Full variable domain (missing parts from reference TRBV5-8 and TRBJ1-5): EAGVTQSPTHLIKTRGQQATLRCSPISGHTSVYWYQQALGLGLQFLLWYDEGEERNRGNFPPRFSGRQFPNYSSELNVNALELEDSALYLCASSPGTLLGSNQPQHFGDGTRLSIL.

As for this clone: This sample includes further DNA sequences coding for the same CDR3. The chain recombines TRBV7-9 with TRBJ2-7; TRBD2 matches 11 bases. With 5 bases clipped from V and 3 bases from J, the junction kept 6 bases outside the gene matches. Per the germline V gene, CDR1 is SEHNR and CDR2 is FQNEAQ (reference sequence). CDR3 length: 15 amino acids. Here the CDR3 reads CASSPRLAGSYEQYF. In DNA form, the CDR3 reads TGTGCCAGCAGCCCCCGACTAGCGGGAAGCTACGAGCAGTACTTC.

This clone was observed once. This sequence joins TRBV7-9 and TRBJ2-1; D unclear. This CDR3 is 14 amino acids long. V was pared by 4 bases and J by 4 bases, with 11 bases between. Germline V gene lookup returns CDR1 SEHNR and CDR2 FQNEAQ (reference sequence). CDR3 loop: CASSSGKTYNEQFF. The CDR3 bases are TGTGCCAGCAGCTCCGGCAAGACGTACAATGAGCAGTTCTTC.

The chain joins TRBV19 to TRBJ2-7; 7 nucleotides match TRBD1. V was pared by 7 bases and J by 7 bases, with 13 bases of the junction left unmatched. Looked up from germline, CDR1 is LNHDA and CDR2 is SQIVND (reference sequence). This CDR3 has 14 amino acids. The CDR3 here is CASNLNRDSPEQYF. As DNA, the CDR3 is TGTGCCAGTAACCTCAACCGGGACAGTCCTGAGCAGTACTTC.

This clone was seen only once. The CDR3 is CASSQGGGTGVYEQYF. CDR3 in DNA: TGCGCCAGCAGCCAAGGTGGCGGGACAGGGGTTTACGAGCAGTACTTC. The chain recombines TRBV4-1 with TRBJ2-7, with 10 bases matching TRBD1. The CDR3 has 16 residues. The V gene end was trimmed by 1 base and the J gene end by 4 bases; junction bases not matched to a gene: 7. Per germline, CDR1 MGHRA and CDR2 YSYEKL.

The V call is TRBV6-2 or TRBV6-3, the J call TRBJ2-7, with 16 bases identical to TRBD2. CDR3 size: 18 residues. J was trimmed by 5 bases and V by 5 bases; bases with no gene match: 12. Germline loops: CDR1 MNHEY, CDR2 SVGEGT. CDR3 loop: CASSPVGLAGGPPHEQYF. CDR3 in DNA: TGTGCCAGCAGTCCCGTGGGACTAGCGGGAGGGCCACCCCACGAGCAGTACTTC.

The chain joins TRBV19 to TRBJ1-2, with 7 bases fitting TRBD1. The germline CDR1 and CDR2 sequences are LNHDA and SQIVND (reference sequence). The CDR3 is made up of 14 amino acids. Trimming cost V 6 bases and J 3 bases; bases outside gene matches: 7. Here the CDR3 reads CASSETGTDYGYTF. The CDR3 DNA sequence: TGTGCCAGTAGCGAGACCGGGACAGACTATGGCTACACCTTC.

This clone was counted only a few times. J is TRBJ1-2 and V is TRBV12-2; the table calls TRBD1, which could not be checked here. TRBV12-2 is a recognized pseudogene. The length of the CDR3 is 16 residues. CDR3 loop: CASRLGDRQANYGYTF. DNA of the CDR3: TGTGCAAGTCGCTTAGGGGACAGGCAAGCTAACTATGGCTACACCTTC.

The V gene is TRBV7-9, the J gene TRBJ1-5; 7 bases map to TRBD1. V lost 5 bases to trimming and J lost 4 bases; unmatched junction nucleotides: 5. This CDR3 has 14 residues. Germline V lookup: CDR1 SEHNR, CDR2 FQNEAQ (reference sequence). CDR3 sequence (DNA): TGTGCCAGCAGCCCGACAGGGTCGAATCAGCCCCAGCATTTT. Translating it yields CASSPTGSNQPQHF. Looking up the rest from reference TRBV7-9 and TRBJ1-5 gives the full variable domain: DTGVSQNPRHKITKRGQNVTFRCDPISEHNRLYWYRQTLGQGPEFLTYFQNEAQLEKSRLLSDRFSAERPKGSFSTLEIQRTEQGDSAMYLCASSPTGSNQPQHFGDGTRLSIL.

The genes are TRBV27 and TRBJ2-2, with TRBD2 identical over 8 bases. V shed 4 bases, J shed 4 bases, and the junction held 14 bases outside the gene matches. This CDR3 contains 18 residues. The germline gives CDR1 MNHEY, CDR2 SMNVEV (reference sequence). The chain's CDR3 is CASSSLFRPGGLTGELFF. In nucleotides, the CDR3 is TGTGCCAGCAGTTCTCTTTTCAGACCGGGGGGGCTCACCGGGGAGCTGTTTTTT.

The chain links TRBV29-1 to TRBJ1-1; D remains ambiguous. CDR3 length equals 10 residues. The V end lost 6 bases, the J end lost 2 bases, and 4 bases lay between the germline ends. Germline V gene lookup returns CDR1 SQVTM and CDR2 ANQGSEA. This chain's CDR3 is CSVGNTEAFF. In nucleotides, the CDR3 is TGCAGCGTCGGAAACACTGAAGCTTTCTTT.

The V gene is TRBV6-2 or TRBV6-3, the J gene TRBJ2-7, with D maybe TRBD2 (7 bases). V was trimmed by 4 bases and J by 6 bases, leaving 16 bases between them. Looked up from germline, CDR1 is MNHEY and CDR2 is SVGEGT. This CDR3 is built from 14 residues. CDR3: CASSSAGAQGEQYF. The CDR3 bases are TGTGCCAGCAGTTCTGCGGGGGCGCAAGGCGAGCAGTACTTC.

The chain couples TRBV12-3 or TRBV12-4 to TRBJ1-2; D remains unclear. The CDR3 is 12 amino acids. The ends were cut back, 3 bases at V and 8 bases at J, with 10 bases in the middle. The CDR3, as DNA: TGTGCCAGCAGTTTTGGTCCGGGGGGCTACACCTTC. It codes for CASSFGPGGYTF.

The J gene is TRBJ1-2, the V gene TRBV28, with D tentatively TRBD1 (5 bases). Germline V CDR1 and CDR2: MDHEN, SYDVKM. V lost 4 bases and J lost 6, with 18 bases in between. The CDR3 length is 15 residues. The CDR3 loop reads CASSSPPAGKDGYTF. DNA for the CDR3: TGTGCCAGCAGTTCACCCCCGGCAGGGAAGGATGGCTACACCTTC.

A note on this clone: Other DNA sequences of this sample code for an identical CDR3. The chain carries TRBV5-4 and TRBJ1-2, with TRBD1 matching 8 bases. The V segment lost 5 bases and the J segment 5 bases; nucleotides outside the gene matches: 8. Germline lookup yields CDR1 SGHNT and CDR2 YYREEE (reference sequence). The CDR3 extends over 14 amino acids. CDR3: CASSPGQGGYGYTF. CDR3 bases: TGTGCCAGCAGTCCCGGACAGGGCGGATATGGCTACACCTTC.

The rearrangement joins TRBV6-5 to TRBJ1-1, with a possible D match to TRBD1 (5 bases). The CDR3 sequence is 16 residues long. Deletions cut 0 bases from V and 1 base from J, with 12 bases between. The germline CDR1 and CDR2 sequences are MNHEY and SVGAGI. CDR3 in amino acids: CASSYSVGAANTEAFF. CDR3 in DNA: TGTGCCAGCAGTTACTCGGTAGGGGCCGCGAACACTGAAGCTTTCTTT.

CDR3 in amino acids: CSASKGHSNQPQHF. The CDR3 DNA sequence: TGCAGTGCTAGTAAGGGGCATAGCAATCAGCCCCAGCATTTT. This chain uses TRBV20-1 with TRBJ1-5, with D possibly TRBD1 on 5 matching bases. The length of the CDR3 is 14 residues. The V gene lost 3 bases and the J gene lost 0 bases, with 9 bases spanning the gap. Germline-derived CDR1 and CDR2 are DFQATT and SNEGSKA (reference sequence).

The chain employs TRBV27 and TRBJ1-1; 8 bases map to TRBD1. The length of the CDR3 is 14 residues. The ends lost 8 bases at V and 3 bases at J; junction bases unmatched: 8. CDR1 is MNHEY, CDR2 SMNVEV, per germline (reference sequence). CDR3 amino acids: CASGKGQGYTEAFF. The CDR3, as DNA: TGTGCCAGCGGAAAAGGACAGGGCTACACTGAAGCTTTCTTT.

This chain connects TRBV4-1 to TRBJ1-1; D not resolved. CDR1 is MGHRA and CDR2 is YSYEKL in the germline V gene. The CDR3 consists of 15 residues. Trimming left V 1 base short and J 6 bases short, with 15 bases between. The CDR3 spells CASSQVWQTASEAFF. CDR3 nucleotides: TGCGCCAGCAGCCAAGTGTGGCAGACCGCTTCTGAAGCTTTCTTT.

The CDR3 DNA reads TGTGCCTGGAGTGTCTCAAGGACAGGAAAGAACACTGAAGCTTTCTTT. Encoded protein: CAWSVSRTGKNTEAFF. This chain connects TRBV30 to TRBJ1-1, with TRBD1 matching 7 bases. Losses at the gene ends were 0 bases for V and 1 base for J; bases not matched to a gene: 8. Germline-derived CDR1 and CDR2 are GTSNPN and SVGIG (reference sequence). The CDR3 consists of 16 residues.